The text below deals with one TCR beta chain. No DNA is shown, since the ends of the CDR3 on it are uncertain; the CDR3 is the one TCRdb lists. These data originate in a study of Graves' ophthalmopathy and Graves' hyperthyroidism. As the template, RNA transcripts were used to amplify TCR beta CDR3 regions. HTBI primers served in a first-round RT-PCR, which a second-round multiplex PCR followed. Via MiXCR, TCRdb re-called the multiplex PCR reads, giving one row per CDR3 protein. The repertoire holds 300,000 or so distinct CDR3 sequences, with about 17% as singletons. Other autoimmune diseases, uncontrolled infections, pregnancy or lactation led to the exclusion of patients. The CDR3 length equals 14 residues, ends included. Per the germline V gene, CDR1 is SEHNR and CDR2 is FQNEAQ (reference sequence).

The sequence was collected from an adult man with Graves' ophthalmopathy. The V call is TRBV7-9, the J call TRBJ2-7; TRBD1, as called in the table, went unchecked against the DNA. Sequencing was carried out using peripheral blood. The CDR3 loop reads CASSLWTRGEEQYF.